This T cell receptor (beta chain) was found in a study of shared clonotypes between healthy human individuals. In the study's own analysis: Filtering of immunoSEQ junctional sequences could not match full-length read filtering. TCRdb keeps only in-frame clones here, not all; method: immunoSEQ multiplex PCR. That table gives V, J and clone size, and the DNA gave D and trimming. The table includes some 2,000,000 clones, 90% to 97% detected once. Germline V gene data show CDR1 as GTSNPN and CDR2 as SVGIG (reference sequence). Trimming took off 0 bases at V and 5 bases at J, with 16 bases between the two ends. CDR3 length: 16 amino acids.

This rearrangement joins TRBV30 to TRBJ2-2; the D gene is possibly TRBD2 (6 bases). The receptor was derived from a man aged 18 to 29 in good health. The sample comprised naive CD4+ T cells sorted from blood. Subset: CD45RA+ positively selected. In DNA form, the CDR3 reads TGTGCCTGGAGTGTTGTCGGGACTCGCCTGACCGGGGAGCTGTTTTTT. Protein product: CAWSVVGTRLTGELFF.